In its sample, the clone carrying this T cell receptor beta chain was seen a few times. Germline V gene sequence: CDR1 SQVTM, CDR2 ANQGSEA. The CDR3 is 13 amino acids. The V segment lost 7 bases and the J segment 4 bases; nucleotides outside the gene matches: 4. A second about 7 to 12 cycle PCR used barcoded and J-beta primers. Each CDR3 protein gets one entry after TCRdb re-called the 5' RACE reads with MiXCR. The sample holds 500,000 to 550,000 distinct CDR3 sequences; more than 20% are singletons and the top ten take just over 8.5%. This record comes from a study of blood T cells in healthy people across ages. This sample also belongs to another study, concerning T cells of mothers and their children.

Material: blood. The chain employs TRBV29-1 and TRBJ2-4; the match to TRBD1 covers 10 bases. This TCR was sampled from a boy younger than 18 in good health. The CDR3 DNA reads TGCAGCGCACGGACAGGGGGTAAAAACATTCAGTACTTC. It specifies CSARTGGKNIQYF.